A selection of T cell receptor beta chains follows, all from one sample in a study of T cell responses to AZD1222 COVID-19 vaccine. Measured with immunoSEQ multiplex PCR; TCRdb has only the in-frame clones, and not every one. The sample carries tens of thousands of clones, 80% recorded once. Material: peripheral blood, obtained 28 days after the second AZD1222 dose. The origin of the receptors is an adult who received the AZD1222 COVID-19 vaccine. CDR3s include the opening cysteine and the closing phenylalanine or tryptophan. The D gene is left open where the match is weak. Rows may omit the clone size; those that give it use once, few, many or a size class.

clone_size: -
v_call: TRBV21-1
d_call: -
j_call: TRBJ1-2
cdr3_nt: TGTGCCAGCAGCACCGGTGGCTACACCTTC
cdr3_aa: CASSTGGYTF

clone_size: once
v_call: TRBV6-2/TRBV6-3
d_call: -
j_call: TRBJ1-3
cdr3_nt: TGTGCCAGCGGCCGGGTCTTCCGGGACATCGGACATTCCTCTGGAAACACCATATATTTT
cdr3_aa: CASGRVFRDIGHSSGNTIYF

clone_size: few
v_call: TRBV27
d_call: TRBD1
j_call: TRBJ2-7
cdr3_nt: TGTGCCAGCAGCTCCCAGGGGGTCCTCAACGAGCAGTACTTC
cdr3_aa: CASSSQGVLNEQYF

clone_size: -
v_call: TRBV5-1
d_call: TRBD2
j_call: TRBJ2-5
cdr3_nt: TGCGCCAGCAGGGAAAACGCGGGAGAAGAGACCCAGTACTTC
cdr3_aa: CASRENAGEETQYF

clone_size: -
v_call: TRBV19
d_call: -
j_call: TRBJ1-3
cdr3_nt: TGTGCCAGTAGTACTATGCAGGGTTCTGGAAACACCATATATTTT
cdr3_aa: CASSTMQGSGNTIYF

clone_size: -
v_call: TRBV7-7
d_call: -
j_call: TRBJ2-3
cdr3_nt: TGTGCTAGCAGCTTAGGAACGAGAACCACAGATACGCAGTATTTT
cdr3_aa: CASSLGTRTTDTQYF

clone_size: once
v_call: TRBV5-6
d_call: -
j_call: TRBJ1-2
cdr3_nt: TGTACAAGCCAGCTCGGGCAATATGGCTACACCTTC
cdr3_aa: CTSQLGQYGYTF

clone_size: once
v_call: TRBV23-1
d_call: TRBD1
j_call: TRBJ2-7
cdr3_nt: TGCGCCAGCAGTGGGGTCCGGGACAGTTTATACGAGCAGTACTTC
cdr3_aa: CASSGVRDSLYEQYF

clone_size: -
v_call: TRBV9
d_call: -
j_call: TRBJ1-6
cdr3_nt: TGTGCCAGCAGCGGAACAGGGATGTATAATTCACCCCTCCACTTT
cdr3_aa: CASSGTGMYNSPLHF

clone_size: once
v_call: TRBV5-4
d_call: TRBD1
j_call: TRBJ1-2
cdr3_nt: TGTGCCAGCAGCTTGGCTACAGGGGTCTATGGCTACACCTTC
cdr3_aa: CASSLATGVYGYTF

clone_size: -
v_call: TRBV7-3
d_call: -
j_call: TRBJ1-1
cdr3_nt: TGTGCCAGCAGCCTAGAGTCAGGGGTTACTGAAGCTTTCTTT
cdr3_aa: CASSLESGVTEAFF

clone_size: -
v_call: TRBV4-2
d_call: -
j_call: TRBJ1-4
cdr3_nt: TGTGCCAGCAGCCAAGATTATCAAAGAAATGAAAAACTGTTTTTT
cdr3_aa: CASSQDYQRNEKLFF

clone_size: -
v_call: TRBV2
d_call: -
j_call: TRBJ1-5
cdr3_nt: TGTGCCAGTGGAGGACAGAACAATCAGCCCCAGCATTTT
cdr3_aa: CASGGQNNQPQHF

clone_size: -
v_call: TRBV12-3/TRBV12-4
d_call: -
j_call: TRBJ1-1
cdr3_nt: TGTGCCAGCAGTTTCAATGGGGCTGAAGCTTTCTTT
cdr3_aa: CASSFNGAEAFF

clone_size: -
v_call: TRBV7-2
d_call: -
j_call: TRBJ1-5
cdr3_nt: TGTGCCAGCAGCTCACAATCGGATGGACAGCCCCAGCATTTT
cdr3_aa: CASSSQSDGQPQHF

clone_size: few
v_call: TRBV19
d_call: TRBD1
j_call: TRBJ1-5
cdr3_nt: TGTGCCAGTAGTCCAGGGACAGGGGGCAATCAGCCCCAGCATTTT
cdr3_aa: CASSPGTGGNQPQHF

clone_size: -
v_call: TRBV5-1
d_call: -
j_call: TRBJ2-1
cdr3_nt: TGCGCCAGCAGCAACGTTGAGTCAGTCGGTGAGCAGTTCTTC
cdr3_aa: CASSNVESVGEQFF

clone_size: -
v_call: TRBV3-1/TRBV3-2
d_call: -
j_call: TRBJ2-3
cdr3_nt: TGTGCCAGCAGCCAGACAGCGTATCCCACAGATACGCAGTATTTT
cdr3_aa: CASSQTAYPTDTQYF

clone_size: -
v_call: TRBV28
d_call: TRBD1
j_call: TRBJ2-7
cdr3_nt: TGTGCCAGCAGTTTCTACAGGGGTTCACTTTATGGCTACGAGCAGTACTTC
cdr3_aa: CASSFYRGSLYGYEQYF

clone_size: -
v_call: TRBV11-2
d_call: -
j_call: TRBJ2-7
cdr3_nt: TGTGCCAGCAGCTCGAGCAGGGGCTCCTACGAGCAGTACTTC
cdr3_aa: CASSSSRGSYEQYF

clone_size: few
v_call: TRBV2
d_call: TRBD1
j_call: TRBJ1-5
cdr3_nt: TGTGCCAGCAATAGGGACAGGGCGGACAATCAGCCCCAGCATTTT
cdr3_aa: CASNRDRADNQPQHF

clone_size: few
v_call: TRBV4-1
d_call: -
j_call: TRBJ1-3
cdr3_nt: TGCGCCAGCAGCCAGAATCCCCGGGGGGCAGCTGGAAACACCATATATTTT
cdr3_aa: CASSQNPRGAAGNTIYF

clone_size: -
v_call: TRBV7-9
d_call: TRBD2
j_call: TRBJ2-7
cdr3_nt: TGTGCCAGCAGCTGGGAGGGAAACGAGCAGTACTTC
cdr3_aa: CASSWEGNEQYF

clone_size: -
v_call: TRBV7-7
d_call: -
j_call: TRBJ2-5
cdr3_nt: TGTGCTAGCAGCCCGAGTGCCCACGGGGAGACCCAGTACTTC
cdr3_aa: CASSPSAHGETQYF

clone_size: few
v_call: TRBV18
d_call: -
j_call: TRBJ2-5
cdr3_nt: TGTGCCAGCTCGCTAAGGCTAAAGGAAGGGGAGACCCAGTACTTC
cdr3_aa: CASSLRLKEGETQYF

clone_size: -
v_call: TRBV28
d_call: -
j_call: TRBJ2-3
cdr3_nt: TGTGCCAGCGGACAGACCACAGATACGCAGTATTTT
cdr3_aa: CASGQTTDTQYF

clone_size: few
v_call: TRBV30
d_call: TRBD2
j_call: TRBJ2-1
cdr3_nt: TGTGCCTGGAGTGTAGGTCTAGCGGGGGTCTTTGGGGATGAGCAGTTCTTC
cdr3_aa: CAWSVGLAGVFGDEQFF

clone_size: -
v_call: TRBV6-2/TRBV6-3
d_call: -
j_call: TRBJ2-2
cdr3_nt: TGTGCCAGCAGTTATAAGGGACGGCTCGACACCGGGGAGCTGTTTTTT
cdr3_aa: CASSYKGRLDTGELFF

clone_size: once
v_call: TRBV3-1/TRBV3-2
d_call: TRBD2
j_call: TRBJ2-1
cdr3_nt: TGTGCCAGCAGCCAAGCCGGGACTAGCGGGGAGTTCTTC
cdr3_aa: CASSQAGTSGEFF

clone_size: -
v_call: TRBV3-1/TRBV3-2
d_call: TRBD2
j_call: TRBJ2-3
cdr3_nt: TGTGCCAGCAGCCATTCAGCGGGGGGAGACGGTACGCAGTATTTT
cdr3_aa: CASSHSAGGDGTQYF

clone_size: -
v_call: TRBV21-1
d_call: -
j_call: TRBJ1-1
cdr3_nt: TGTGCCAGCAGCAGCCTACAGGGGGTTTATACTGAAGCTTTCTTT
cdr3_aa: CASSSLQGVYTEAFF

clone_size: -
v_call: TRBV6-8
d_call: -
j_call: TRBJ2-3
cdr3_nt: TGTGCCAGCAGTTACTCGGGGCCGCCTAGCACAGATACGCAGTATTTT
cdr3_aa: CASSYSGPPSTDTQYF

clone_size: once
v_call: TRBV30
d_call: -
j_call: TRBJ2-1
cdr3_nt: TGTGCCTGGAGTGTAACAGGGTCAAACGAGCAGTTCTTC
cdr3_aa: CAWSVTGSNEQFF

clone_size: -
v_call: TRBV5-1
d_call: TRBD1
j_call: TRBJ1-3
cdr3_nt: TGCGCCAGCAGCCCCTTTGGGACAGTCGGCTCTGGAAACACCATATATTTT
cdr3_aa: CASSPFGTVGSGNTIYF

clone_size: -
v_call: TRBV29-1
d_call: TRBD2
j_call: TRBJ2-3
cdr3_nt: TGCAGCGTTGCATTGACTAGCGGAATCACAGATACGCAGTATTTT
cdr3_aa: CSVALTSGITDTQYF

clone_size: -
v_call: TRBV5-6
d_call: TRBD2
j_call: TRBJ2-7
cdr3_nt: TGTGCCAGCAGCTTGTCACTCCTAGCGGCCTACGAGCAGTACTTC
cdr3_aa: CASSLSLLAAYEQYF

clone_size: -
v_call: TRBV27
d_call: -
j_call: TRBJ1-6
cdr3_nt: TGTGCCAGCAAGTTACAGGGTCCTTCACCCCTCCACTTT
cdr3_aa: CASKLQGPSPLHF

clone_size: -
v_call: TRBV11-1
d_call: -
j_call: TRBJ1-1
cdr3_nt: TGTGCCAGCAGCCTGGGACAGAACACTGAAGCTTTCTTT
cdr3_aa: CASSLGQNTEAFF

clone_size: -
v_call: TRBV4-1
d_call: -
j_call: TRBJ1-6
cdr3_nt: TGCGCCAGCAGCTCTGCGGGGCGTGTGGTTTCACCCCTCCACTTT
cdr3_aa: CASSSAGRVVSPLHF

clone_size: -
v_call: TRBV5-5
d_call: -
j_call: TRBJ2-1
cdr3_nt: TGTGCCAGCAGCTTGTCTATGAACAATGAGCAGTTCTTC
cdr3_aa: CASSLSMNNEQFF

clone_size: -
v_call: TRBV25-1
d_call: -
j_call: TRBJ1-1
cdr3_nt: TGTGCCAGCAGTCAAACAGGGACTGAAGCTTTCTTT
cdr3_aa: CASSQTGTEAFF

clone_size: -
v_call: TRBV9
d_call: -
j_call: TRBJ2-3
cdr3_nt: TGTGCCAGCAGCCAGATGGGGGAAGATACGCAGTATTTT
cdr3_aa: CASSQMGEDTQYF

clone_size: -
v_call: TRBV15
d_call: -
j_call: TRBJ2-7
cdr3_nt: TGTGCCACCAGCAGGGGTAGAACCTACGAGCAGTACTTC
cdr3_aa: CATSRGRTYEQYF

clone_size: -
v_call: TRBV6-5
d_call: -
j_call: TRBJ2-3
cdr3_nt: TGTGCCAGCAGCGGAGCCAGGGGGGGAGATACGCAGTATTTT
cdr3_aa: CASSGARGGDTQYF

clone_size: -
v_call: TRBV3-1/TRBV3-2
d_call: TRBD1
j_call: TRBJ1-4
cdr3_nt: TGTGCCAGCAGCCACCAGGGGGCTGGAGAAAAACTGTTTTTT
cdr3_aa: CASSHQGAGEKLFF

clone_size: -
v_call: TRBV19
d_call: TRBD2
j_call: TRBJ2-5
cdr3_nt: TGTGCCAGTATCTCCGGGACTACGCAAGAGACCCAGTACTTC
cdr3_aa: CASISGTTQETQYF

clone_size: once
v_call: TRBV14
d_call: -
j_call: TRBJ1-4
cdr3_nt: TGTGCCAGCAGCCAAGACGGAAAGGGGTTTAATGAAAAACTGTTTTTT
cdr3_aa: CASSQDGKGFNEKLFF

clone_size: -
v_call: TRBV30
d_call: -
j_call: TRBJ2-2
cdr3_nt: TGTGCCTGGAGTCAGGGGTTTACACCCGGGGAGCTGTTTTTT
cdr3_aa: CAWSQGFTPGELFF

clone_size: -
v_call: TRBV4-2
d_call: TRBD2
j_call: TRBJ2-7
cdr3_nt: TGTGCCAGCAGCGGAGGCGGGGGGGCTTTCTACGAGCAGTACTTC
cdr3_aa: CASSGGGGAFYEQYF

clone_size: few
v_call: TRBV11-2
d_call: TRBD1
j_call: TRBJ1-4
cdr3_nt: TGTGCCAGCAGCCGGGGACAGGAGGAAAAACTGTTTTTT
cdr3_aa: CASSRGQEEKLFF

clone_size: -
v_call: TRBV6-5
d_call: TRBD1
j_call: TRBJ2-3
cdr3_nt: TGTGCCAGCGGAAGGGGACAGGGTACAGATACGCAGTATTTT
cdr3_aa: CASGRGQGTDTQYF

clone_size: -
v_call: TRBV27
d_call: -
j_call: TRBJ2-3
cdr3_nt: TGTGCCAGCAGTTTCCCGCCCCTGGATACGCAGTATTTT
cdr3_aa: CASSFPPLDTQYF

clone_size: once
v_call: TRBV4-2
d_call: -
j_call: TRBJ2-5
cdr3_nt: TGTGCCAGCAGCCCCTCCTCCGGCCCGGAGTGGCAGACCCAGTACTTC
cdr3_aa: CASSPSSGPEWQTQYF

clone_size: -
v_call: TRBV13
d_call: -
j_call: TRBJ2-5
cdr3_nt: TGTGCCAGCAGCTTAAGGCAGGTATACAAGGAGACCCAGTACTTC
cdr3_aa: CASSLRQVYKETQYF

clone_size: -
v_call: TRBV2
d_call: -
j_call: TRBJ2-3
cdr3_nt: TGTGCCAGCAGTGTTCCGGCAGCAGGCACAGATACGCAGTATTTT
cdr3_aa: CASSVPAAGTDTQYF